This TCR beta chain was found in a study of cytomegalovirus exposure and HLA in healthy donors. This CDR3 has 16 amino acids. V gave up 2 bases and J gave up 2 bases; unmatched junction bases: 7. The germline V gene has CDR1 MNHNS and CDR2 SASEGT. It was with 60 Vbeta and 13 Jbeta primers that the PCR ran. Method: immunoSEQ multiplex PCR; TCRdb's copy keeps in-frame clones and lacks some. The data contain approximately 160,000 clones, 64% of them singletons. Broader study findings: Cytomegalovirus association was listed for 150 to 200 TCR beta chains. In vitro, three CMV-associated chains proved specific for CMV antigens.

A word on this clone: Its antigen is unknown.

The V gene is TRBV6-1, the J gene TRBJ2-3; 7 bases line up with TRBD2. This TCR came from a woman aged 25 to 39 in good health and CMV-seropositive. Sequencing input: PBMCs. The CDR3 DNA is TGTGCCAGCAGTGAATGGGCGGCGGGAGCCACAGATACGCAGTATTTT. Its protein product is CASSEWAAGATDTQYF.